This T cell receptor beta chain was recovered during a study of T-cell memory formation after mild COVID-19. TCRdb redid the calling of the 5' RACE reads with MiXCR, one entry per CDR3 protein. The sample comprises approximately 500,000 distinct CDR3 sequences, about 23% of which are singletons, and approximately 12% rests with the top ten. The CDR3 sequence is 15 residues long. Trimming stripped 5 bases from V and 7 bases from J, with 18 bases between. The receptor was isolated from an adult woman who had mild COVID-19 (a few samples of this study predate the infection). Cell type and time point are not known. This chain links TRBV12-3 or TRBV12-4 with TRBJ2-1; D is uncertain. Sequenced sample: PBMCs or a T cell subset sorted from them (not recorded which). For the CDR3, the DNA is TGTGCCAGCAGTCTCCCTCGGGCCGAACGGAATGAGCAGTTCTTC. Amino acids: CASSLPRAERNEQFF.